This T cell receptor (beta chain) is drawn from a study of CD8 T cells in ankylosing spondylitis. J gave up 4 bases and V 4 bases, and 4 bases lay outside the gene matches. The CDR3 consists of 14 residues. The germline V gene encodes CDR1 LNHDA and CDR2 SQIVND (reference sequence). Via MiXCR, TCRdb re-called the 5' RACE reads, giving one row per CDR3 protein. The data show about 150,000 distinct CDR3 sequences, 25% to 35% seen once. V gene TRBV19 combines with J gene TRBJ1-5, with TRBD1 matching over 7 bases. The TCR comes from a male donor with ankylosing spondylitis. The specimen sequenced was synovial fluid, either unsorted or a sorted T cell fraction (not recorded which). The CDR3 DNA is TGTGCCAGTAGTAAGACAGGGACAAATCAGCCCCAGCATTTT. Its translation: CASSKTGTNQPQHF.